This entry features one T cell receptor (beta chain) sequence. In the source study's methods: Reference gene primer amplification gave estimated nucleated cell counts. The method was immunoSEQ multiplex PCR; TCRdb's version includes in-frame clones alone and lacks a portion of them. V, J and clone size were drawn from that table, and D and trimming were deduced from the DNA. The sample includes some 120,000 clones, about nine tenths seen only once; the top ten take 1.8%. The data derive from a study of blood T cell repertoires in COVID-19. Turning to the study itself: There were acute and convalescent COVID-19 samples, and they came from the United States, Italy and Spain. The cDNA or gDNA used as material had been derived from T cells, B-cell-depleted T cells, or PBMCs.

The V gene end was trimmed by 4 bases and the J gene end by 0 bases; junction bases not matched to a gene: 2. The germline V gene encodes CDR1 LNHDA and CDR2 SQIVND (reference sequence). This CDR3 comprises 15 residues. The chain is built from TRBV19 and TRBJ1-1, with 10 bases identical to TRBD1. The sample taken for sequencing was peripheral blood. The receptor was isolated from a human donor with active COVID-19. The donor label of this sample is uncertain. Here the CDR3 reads CASSRDRGLNTEAFF. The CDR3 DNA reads TGTGCCAGTAGTAGGGACAGGGGACTGAACACTGAAGCTTTCTTT.